The subject of this entry is one T cell receptor (beta chain). Only in-frame clones appear in the TCRdb table, and some are missing; sequencing was by immunoSEQ multiplex PCR. The repertoire holds 140,000 or so clones, with roughly 84% as singletons. CDR3 length: 15 amino acids. V shed 6 bases, J shed 0 bases, and the junction held 4 bases outside the gene matches. CDR1 and CDR2 from the germline V gene are MNHEY and SVGAGI. The data derive from a study of blood T cell repertoires in COVID-19. The sequencing input was peripheral blood. V and J are TRBV6-5 and TRBJ1-1; TRBD1 matches at 10 bases. The TCR was taken from a man aged 60-69 years with active or convalescent COVID-19. CDR3 in DNA: TGTGCCAGCAGCCGGGACAGGGGTTTGAACACTGAAGCTTTCTTT. Amino acids: CASSRDRGLNTEAFF.